This TCR beta chain was sequenced for a study of T-cell reconstitution after alpha-beta-depleted transplantation in children. Unique molecular identifiers were used to barcode this TCRbeta library. TCRdb reprocessed the PCR reads with MiXCR, giving one entry per CDR3 protein. Here the sample spans some 240,000 distinct CDR3 sequences, approximately 9.8% being singletons. At least ten counts were recorded for this clonotype. Looked up from germline, CDR1 is KGHSH and CDR2 is LQKENI. With 11 bases clipped from V and 4 bases from J, the junction kept 12 bases outside the gene matches. The CDR3 is 15 amino acids.

This TCR derives from a human donor who donated a stem cell graft to a child with SCID. The starting material was PBMCs from the stem cell graft donor, obtained from the stem cell graft. The chain employs TRBV18 and TRBJ2-5; 11 bases map to TRBD1. The CDR3 DNA sequence: TGTGCCGTAACCCGGACAGGGGGCACAGTAGAGACCCAGTACTTC. Translating it yields CAVTRTGGTVETQYF. The full variable domain, with the rest looked up from reference TRBV18 and TRBJ2-5, is NAGVMQNPRHLVRRRGQEARLRCSPMKGHSHVYWYRQLPEEGLKFMVYLQKENIIDESGMPKERFSAEFPKEGPSILRIQQVVRGDSAAYFCAVTRTGGTVETQYFGPGTRLLVL.